A selection of T cell receptor beta chains follows, all from one sample in a study of radiotherapy plus CTLA-4 blockade in lung cancer. Sequencing used immunoSEQ multiplex PCR; TCRdb keeps in-frame clones, though not all of them. The sample includes about 87,000 clones, about 87% of them seen just once. The sequencing used peripheral blood, collected from a patient treated with radiotherapy plus ipilimumab. The receptors shown here come from a human donor with non-small cell lung cancer that progressed on radiotherapy plus ipilimumab. Each CDR3 is given with its conserved first and last residue. Size tells how often a clone was seen (once, few, many) or the class of an expanded clone, and some rows leave it out.

J: TRBJ2-3
size: few
V: TRBV6-5
CDR3: CASSYVSARDTQYF

J: TRBJ2-5
size: -
V: TRBV28
CDR3: CASGKTGGRVTQYF

J: TRBJ1-6
size: once
V: TRBV6-1
CDR3: CASTRQGYSPLHF

J: TRBJ2-1
size: -
V: TRBV19
CDR3: CASRKLGYNEQFF

J: TRBJ1-1
size: -
V: TRBV18
CDR3: CASSPTYENTEAFF

J: TRBJ1-5
size: -
V: TRBV6-1
CDR3: CASSEAGRSNQPQHF

J: TRBJ2-7
size: -
V: TRBV19
CDR3: CASTPGRGRGDYEQYF

J: TRBJ1-6
size: -
V: TRBV2
CDR3: CASRTPGGSPLHF

J: TRBJ2-7
size: -
V: TRBV19
CDR3: CASSITSGILGDEQYF

J: TRBJ1-4
size: -
V: TRBV6-6
CDR3: CASSYSTGTTNEKLFF

J: TRBJ2-1
size: once
V: TRBV28
CDR3: CASSPSGQAYNEQFF

J: TRBJ1-2
size: -
V: TRBV28
CDR3: CASRYGTGGYGYTF

J: TRBJ2-6
size: -
V: TRBV5-1
CDR3: CASSLGTGSNVLTF

J: TRBJ2-4
size: -
V: TRBV13
CDR3: CASSQLAGGDTKNIQYF

J: TRBJ1-2
size: -
V: TRBV10-3
CDR3: CAISDLDGYTF

J: -
size: -
V: TRBV7-8
CDR3: CASSLLAGDAYEQYF

J: TRBJ2-5
size: -
V: TRBV9
CDR3: CASSCGRAGETQYF

J: TRBJ2-1
size: -
V: TRBV6-6
CDR3: CASRDPGTSGSNEQFF

J: TRBJ2-2
size: -
V: TRBV2
CDR3: CASSVRGIDTGELFF

J: TRBJ2-7
size: -
V: TRBV4-1
CDR3: CASSQDLAGAVYEQYF

J: TRBJ1-5
size: -
V: TRBV6-1
CDR3: CASTSGSYSNQPQHF

J: TRBJ2-5
size: -
V: TRBV7-7
CDR3: CASSLGDRVKTQYF

J: TRBJ2-6
size: -
V: TRBV27
CDR3: CASSLFRQGRAGANVLTF

J: TRBJ2-5
size: -
V: TRBV10-3
CDR3: CAISESPSGEGTQYF

J: TRBJ1-5
size: -
V: TRBV6-5
CDR3: CASSRTGEGNQPQHF

J: TRBJ1-3
size: -
V: TRBV5-1
CDR3: CASSLGGTGYSSSGNTIYF

J: TRBJ2-5
size: -
V: TRBV7-3
CDR3: CASSLTGLETQYF

J: TRBJ2-1
size: once
V: TRBV6-1
CDR3: CASSERGWASYNEQFF

J: TRBJ1-3
size: -
V: TRBV20-1
CDR3: CSATIGNTIYF